This T cell receptor (beta chain) was recorded in a study of T cell repertoires in cytomegalovirus infection. One entry per CDR3 protein results from TCRdb running MiXCR on the reads. Found here are roughly 320,000 distinct CDR3 sequences, roughly a tenth of them singletons; the top ten hold around 2.5%. The table lists this clonotype with a few counts. The antigen is not known. Findings and limits, study-wide: It was HLA-C-restricted CMV-specific TCR beta clonotypes that dominated the response ex vivo.

Germline V gives CDR1 MNHNY, CDR2 SVGAGI (reference sequence). The CDR3 length is 15 residues. Trimming removed 4 bases from V and 4 bases from J, with 15 bases in between. The chain combines TRBV6-6 with TRBJ2-3; the D gene is possibly TRBD1 (6 bases). Specimen: PBMCs. This clonotype originated in a human donor in good health (CMV status not recorded). Some clones in this sample may be carry-over from other donors' samples. CDR3 sequence reads: CASSLGDTFADTQYF. CDR3 in DNA: TGTGCCAGCAGTTTAGGGGACACATTTGCAGATACGCAGTATTTT.